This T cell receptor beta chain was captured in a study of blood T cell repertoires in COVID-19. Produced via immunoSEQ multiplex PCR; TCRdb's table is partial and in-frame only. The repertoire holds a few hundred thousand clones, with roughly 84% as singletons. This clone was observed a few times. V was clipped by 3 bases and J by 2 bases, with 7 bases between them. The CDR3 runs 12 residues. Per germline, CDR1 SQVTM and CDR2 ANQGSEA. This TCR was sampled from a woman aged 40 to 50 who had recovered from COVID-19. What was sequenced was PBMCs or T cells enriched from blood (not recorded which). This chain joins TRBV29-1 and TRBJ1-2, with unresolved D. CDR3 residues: CSVESRNYGYTF. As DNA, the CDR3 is TGCAGCGTTGAGTCCAGGAACTATGGCTACACCTTC.